These 12 T cell receptor beta chains share one sample of origin, sequenced in a study of OX40 agonist ivuxolimab in advanced cancers. The data were produced by immunoSEQ multiplex PCR, yet TCRdb's version contains in-frame clones alone and is incomplete. The data show roughly 60,000 clones, over 75% seen once. The material was CD4+ or CD8+ T cells sorted from blood, obtained in a trial of the OX40 agonist ivuxolimab. These receptor sequences come from an adult with an advanced solid tumor such as melanoma, head and neck, liver or kidney cancer.

This clone was observed a few times. The J gene is TRBJ2-3, the V gene TRBV7-9, with 12 bases aligning to TRBD2. Germline trimming cut 5 bases from V and 4 bases from J; bases unmatched to any gene: 13. The CDR3 covers 18 residues. Germline lookup yields CDR1 SEHNR and CDR2 FQNEAQ (reference sequence). The CDR3 region has the DNA TGTGCCAGCAGCAGCGCGTGGACTAGCGGGAAGGTGGCAGATACGCAGTATTTT. Translating it yields CASSSAWTSGKVADTQYF.

The V gene is TRBV4-1, the J gene TRBJ1-5; 7 bases agree with TRBD1. The CDR3 runs 15 residues. CDR1 MGHRA and CDR2 YSYEKL come from the germline V gene. J was trimmed by 9 bases and V by 1 base; bases with no gene match: 9. The CDR3 sequence: CASSQGQGPPGPQHF. CDR3 bases: TGCGCCAGCAGCCAAGGACAGGGACCGCCGGGGCCCCAGCATTTT.

The genes are TRBV2 and TRBJ2-5; TRBD1 is a possible D gene (8 bases). The CDR3 runs 15 residues. Per the germline V gene, CDR1 is SNHLY and CDR2 is FYNNEI. The V end lost 6 bases, the J end lost 4 bases, and 18 bases lay between the germline ends. The CDR3 reads CASRAQTGEGETQYF. CDR3 DNA: TGTGCCAGCAGGGCGCAGACAGGGGAGGGAGAGACCCAGTACTTC.

In DNA form, the CDR3 reads TGTGCCAGCAGGAGCGGAAGCAATGAAAAACTGTTTTTT. Translated, it gives CASRSGSNEKLFF. The chain uses TRBV6-6 and TRBJ1-4; D gene unclear. This CDR3 region has 13 residues. V was clipped by 6 bases and J by 5 bases, with 10 bases between them. The germline V gene has CDR1 MNHNY and CDR2 SVGAGI (reference sequence).

The chain couples TRBV6-1 to TRBJ2-5; D is perhaps TRBD1 (6 bases). The CDR3 has 14 amino acids. The V end lost 11 bases, the J end lost 4 bases, and 20 bases lay between the germline ends. Germline V gene lookup returns CDR1 MNHNS and CDR2 SASEGT. In DNA, the CDR3 is TGTGCCGGGCGGACTCAGGGACACGGAGAGACCCAGTACTTC. Its translation: CAGRTQGHGETQYF.

The chain uses TRBV2 and TRBJ2-5; no reliable D call. CDR3 size: 12 residues. Per germline, CDR1 SNHLY and CDR2 FYNNEI. The V and J ends lost 7 bases and 1 base respectively, with 7 bases between them. The CDR3 nucleotides are TGTGCCAGCACTAGATCCCAAGAGACCCAGTACTTC. Its translation is CASTRSQETQYF.

The chain carries TRBV11-2 and TRBJ1-1, with D possibly matching TRBD1 (5 bases). The CDR3 covers 15 residues. The ends were cut back, 3 bases at V and 0 bases at J, with 11 bases in the middle. CDR1 and CDR2 (germline): SGHAT, FQNNGV. The CDR3 region is CASSFSRGMNTEAFF. The CDR3 region has the DNA TGTGCCAGCAGCTTTTCCCGGGGGATGAACACTGAAGCTTTCTTT.

The V call is TRBV20-1, the J call TRBJ1-1; D is undetermined. With 8 bases removed from V and 10 bases from J, the gap between germline ends came to 11 bases. The CDR3 runs 9 residues. Per the germline V gene, CDR1 is DFQATT and CDR2 is SNEGSKA (reference sequence). This chain's CDR3 is CSLGIVAFF. For the CDR3, the DNA is TGCAGTCTCGGCATAGTAGCTTTCTTT.

The gene calls are TRBV7-9 and TRBJ2-1, with D unclear. CDR1 and CDR2 from the germline V gene are SEHNR and FQNEAQ (reference sequence). This CDR3 contains 14 residues. The V gene lost 8 bases and the J gene lost 3 bases, with 14 bases spanning the gap. Written as DNA, the CDR3 is TGTGCCAGCGCCAAGGATACAATCTACAATGAGCAGTTCTTC. It encodes CASAKDTIYNEQFF.

The genes are TRBV30 and TRBJ1-5; TRBD1 agrees at 7 bases. Germline V gene lookup returns CDR1 GTSNPN and CDR2 SVGIG (reference sequence). Trimming cost V 1 base and J 4 bases; bases outside gene matches: 7. The CDR3 runs 15 residues. Written as DNA, the CDR3 is TGTGCCTGGAGTGCGGACAGGTATGGTAATCAGCCCCAGCATTTT. It is translated as CAWSADRYGNQPQHF.

This clone showed up just a few times. The chain employs TRBV30 and TRBJ1-1; D uncertain. This CDR3 has 12 amino acids. CDR1 is GTSNPN and CDR2 is SVGIG in the germline V gene (reference sequence). V shed 2 bases and J shed 8 bases, with 12 bases lying between them. The CDR3 loop reads CAWSPQGMEAFF. The CDR3 DNA reads TGTGCCTGGAGTCCCCAAGGGATGGAAGCTTTCTTT. The entire variable domain, with the rest obtained from reference TRBV30 and TRBJ1-1, is as follows: SQTIHQWPATLVQPVGSPLSLECTVEGTSNPNLYWYRQAAGRGLQLLFYSVGIGQISSEVPQNLSASRPQDRQFILSSKKLLLSDSGFYLCAWSPQGMEAFFGQGTRLTVV.

J is TRBJ2-7 and V is TRBV2; no firm D call. This CDR3 comprises 16 residues. V lost 1 base to trimming and J lost 0 bases, with 13 bases between them. CDR1 is SNHLY, CDR2 FYNNEI, per germline. Written as DNA, the CDR3 is TGTGCCAGCAGTGAAGAATCCGGACGGAACTCCTACGAGCAGTACTTC. Protein: CASSEESGRNSYEQYF.